This T cell receptor beta chain was found in a study of control samples from healthy donors and cancer patients. This clone was found a few times. TCRdb's copy holds only in-frame clones and misses some; the assay was immunoSEQ multiplex PCR. The sample holds around 250,000 clones, almost 85% seen once. With 3 bases removed from V and 2 bases from J, the gap between germline ends came to 10 bases. The CDR3 is made up of 14 amino acids. Germline lookup yields CDR1 LGHNA and CDR2 YNFKEQ. What was sequenced was PBMCs. The receptor's source is a woman in her sixties with lung cancer. The rearrangement uses TRBV4-2 and TRBJ1-1; D ambiguous. In nucleotides, the CDR3 is TGTGCCAGCAGCCAGGGCCCAGAAAACACTGAAGCTTTCTTT. Residues: CASSQGPENTEAFF.